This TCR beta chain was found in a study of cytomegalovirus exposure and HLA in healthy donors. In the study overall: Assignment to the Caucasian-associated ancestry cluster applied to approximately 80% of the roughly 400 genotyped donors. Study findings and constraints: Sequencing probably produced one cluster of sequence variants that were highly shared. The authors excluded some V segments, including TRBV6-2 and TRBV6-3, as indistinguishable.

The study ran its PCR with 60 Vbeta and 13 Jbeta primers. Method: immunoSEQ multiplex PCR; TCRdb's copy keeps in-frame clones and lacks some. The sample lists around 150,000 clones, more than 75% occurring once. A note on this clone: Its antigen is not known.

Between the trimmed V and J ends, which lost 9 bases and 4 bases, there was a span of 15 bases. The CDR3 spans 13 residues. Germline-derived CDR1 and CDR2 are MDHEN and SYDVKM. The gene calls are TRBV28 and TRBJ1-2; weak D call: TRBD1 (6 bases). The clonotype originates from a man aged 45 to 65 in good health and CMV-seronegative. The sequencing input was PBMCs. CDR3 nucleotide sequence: TGTGCCAGGGCCTGGGGGGGCTGCTATGGCTACACCTTC. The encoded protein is CARAWGGCYGYTF.